The 10 T cell receptor beta chains in this list originate from one sample, sequenced in a study of shared clonotypes between healthy human individuals. Sequenced by immunoSEQ multiplex PCR; TCRdb stores in-frame clones only, minus some. The data hold 2.3 million or so clones, with approximately 93% observed a single time. Sample: naive CD4+ T cells from PBMCs. The sample's subset: CD45RA+ positively selected. Source of these receptors: a man younger than 35 in good health. Some clones in this sample may be carry-over from other donors' samples.

CDR3 protein: CASSQDGGGTDTQYF. The CDR3, as DNA: TGTGCCAGCAGTCAGGATGGGGGAGGGACAGATACGCAGTATTTT. The rearrangement links TRBV28 to TRBJ2-3, with 7 bases identical to TRBD2. This CDR3 region has 15 residues. Germline CDR1 and CDR2: MDHEN and SYDVKM. V shed 5 bases and J 3 bases; nucleotides not matched to a gene: 8.

This sequence joins TRBV5-1 and TRBJ2-7, with D possibly matching TRBD2 (6 bases). V lost 3 bases and J 1 base, leaving 11 bases between the germline ends. Germline V CDR1 and CDR2: SGHRS, YFSETQ. CDR3 length: 14 residues. The CDR3: CASSSPGDSYEQYF. The CDR3 DNA reads as TGCGCCAGCAGCTCGCCGGGGGATTCCTACGAGCAGTACTTC.

The V call is TRBV28, the J call TRBJ2-7; weak D call: TRBD1 (5 bases). Trimming removed 7 bases at V and 6 bases at J, with 13 bases between. The CDR3 is made up of 12 amino acids. Germline V gene lookup returns CDR1 MDHEN and CDR2 SYDVKM. The CDR3 sequence: CASITGSSEQYF. The DNA of the CDR3 is TGTGCCAGCATCACAGGTTCAAGCGAGCAGTACTTC.

The rearrangement links TRBV29-1 to TRBJ1-2, with a tentative D call TRBD1 (5 bases). V gave up 8 bases and J gave up 4 bases, with 14 bases separating them. There are 12 residues in the CDR3. Germline CDR1 SQVTM, CDR2 ANQGSEA. The CDR3 nucleotides are TGCAGCATAGGGACGGCCCTCTATGGCTACACCTTC. Amino acid sequence: CSIGTALYGYTF.

J is TRBJ1-1 and V is TRBV5-1; 8 bases fit TRBD1. The CDR3 is 14 amino acids. Trimming at V came to 4 bases and at J to 5 bases, leaving 7 bases not matched to a gene. The germline V gene encodes CDR1 SGHRS and CDR2 YFSETQ. CDR3 nucleotide sequence: TGCGCCAGCAGCAAACTGGACAGGGATACTGAAGCTTTCTTT. This codes for CASSKLDRDTEAFF.

This sequence joins TRBV9 and TRBJ2-5; a weak D match, TRBD1 (5 bases). This CDR3 region has 15 residues. The germline V gene has CDR1 SGDLS and CDR2 YYNGEE. Trimming shortened V by 3 bases and J by 3 bases, and 15 bases separated the two germline ends. CDR3 sequence (DNA): TGTGCCAGCAGCGGAGTTCCCGACAGCGAAGAGACCCAGTACTTC. It specifies CASSGVPDSEETQYF.

V gene TRBV28 combines with J gene TRBJ1-3; D remains ambiguous. Per the germline V gene, CDR1 is MDHEN and CDR2 is SYDVKM. The CDR3 sequence is 12 residues long. V lost 2 bases and J 3 bases, leaving 2 bases between the germline ends. As DNA, the CDR3 is TGTGCCAGCAGTTTAAATGGAAACACCATATATTTT. Translating it yields CASSLNGNTIYF.

This clone was detected only a few times. V gene TRBV28 combines with J gene TRBJ1-5; D is perhaps TRBD1 (6 bases). The germline V gene encodes CDR1 MDHEN and CDR2 SYDVKM. Deletions cut 3 bases from V and 1 base from J, with 13 bases between. The CDR3 consists of 16 residues. The CDR3 bases are TGTGCCAGCAGTTTGGGTGGGGGGGCCAGCAATCAGCCCCAGCATTTT. Residues: CASSLGGGASNQPQHF.

V is TRBV2 and J is TRBJ2-3, with 9 bases identical to TRBD1. CDR3 length equals 14 residues. V was clipped by 8 bases and J by 3 bases; unmatched bases: 6. Germline V gene data show CDR1 as SNHLY and CDR2 as FYNNEI. The CDR3 nucleotides are TGTGCCAGCTCCGACAGGGGGACGACAGATACGCAGTATTTT. This sequence encodes CASSDRGTTDTQYF.

The rearrangement joins TRBV21-1 to TRBJ1-1; TRBD1, the table's D call, was not compared with the DNA. TRBV21-1 is tagged as a pseudogene. The CDR3 contains 14 residues. The CDR3 nucleotides read TGTGCCAGCAGCAACCGGCAGGGTTGGACTGAAGCTTTCTTT. It yields the protein CASSNRQGWTEAFF.